This TCR beta chain was observed in a study of T cells after posttransplantation cyclophosphamide. Study results and limitations: TRB clonality was highly associated with recipient CMV seropositivity and reactivation. Tissue-infiltrating T cells from skin or gut overlapped little with blood T cells.

This clone has at least ten counts. Its specificity is unknown. Generated by immunoSEQ multiplex PCR, the TCRdb table keeps only in-frame clones and is missing some. Listed for the sample are about 40,000 clones, none seen a single time. This CDR3 comprises 15 residues. With 6 bases removed from V and 8 bases from J, the gap between germline ends came to 17 bases. The germline V gene has CDR1 SNHLY and CDR2 FYNNEI. Material: PBMCs. This chain uses TRBV2 with TRBJ1-6; a possible D gene is TRBD1 (5 bases). This sequence was found in a woman between 45 and 65 years old in good health and a related stem cell transplant donor. CDR3: CASRFTRELDSPLHF. In DNA, the CDR3 is TGTGCCAGCAGGTTTACCAGGGAATTAGATTCACCCCTCCACTTT.